A single sample gave rise to the 16 T cell receptor beta chains below, sequenced in a study of T-cell reconstitution after alpha-beta-depleted transplantation in children. Unique molecular identifiers were incorporated during preparation of the TCRbeta library. MiXCR was run by TCRdb on the PCR reads, yielding one entry per CDR3 protein. The data show approximately 430,000 distinct CDR3 sequences, about 17% seen once. The specimen comprised PBMCs, mostly from graft donor cells, sampled 360 days after TCRalphabeta/CD19-depleted stem cell transplant. These receptors were obtained from a boy under three years old who had a stem cell transplant for Wiskott-Aldrich syndrome, so the T cells may come from the graft donor.

V and J are TRBV4-3 and TRBJ2-1, with D hard to call. Trimming pared 0 bases from V and 8 bases from J, leaving 8 bases between. In germline, CDR1 is LGHNA, CDR2 YSLEER. The CDR3 runs to 13 residues. The CDR3 loop reads CASSQESRDEQFF. The CDR3, as DNA: TGCGCCAGCAGCCAAGAGAGTCGTGATGAGCAGTTCTTC.

This clonotype appeared a few times. The chain uses TRBV5-1 and TRBJ2-2, with D possibly TRBD2 on 5 matching bases. The germline V gene has CDR1 SGHRS and CDR2 YFSETQ. Trimming stripped 2 bases from V and 7 bases from J, with 15 bases between. The CDR3 has 15 amino acids. This CDR3 is CASSFTLRGLGELFF. The DNA of the CDR3 is TGCGCCAGCAGCTTCACCCTTAGAGGGCTCGGGGAGCTGTTTTTT. The full variable domain, in which reference TRBV5-1 and TRBJ2-2 provide the parts outside the CDR3, is KAGVTQTPRYLIKTRGQQVTLSCSPISGHRSVSWYQQTPGQGLQFLFEYFSETQRNKGNFPGRFSGRQFSNSRSEMNVSTLELGDSALYLCASSFTLRGLGELFFGEGSRLTVL.

This clonotype appeared many times. The chain employs TRBV12-3 or TRBV12-4 and TRBJ1-1; a weak D match, TRBD1 (5 bases). Trimming removed 1 base at V and 0 bases at J, with 6 bases between. The length of the CDR3 is 14 residues. The CDR3 nucleotides read TGTGCCAGCAGTTTAGACAGGCTGAACACTGAAGCTTTCTTT. Protein product: CASSLDRLNTEAFF.

The V call is TRBV24-1, the J call TRBJ2-4; TRBD1 aligns across 9 bases. The CDR3 totals 15 residues. Germline loops: CDR1 KGHDR, CDR2 SFDVKD. The V and J ends lost 4 bases and 3 bases, in that order; junction bases with no gene match: 3. CDR3 loop: CATSDPGQGKNIQYF. DNA of the CDR3: TGTGCCACCAGTGACCCGGGACAGGGCAAAAACATTCAGTACTTC.

The chain carries TRBV30 and TRBJ1-5, with unresolved D. This CDR3 is built from 13 residues. The germline CDR1 and CDR2 sequences are GTSNPN and SVGIG (reference sequence). The V end lost 2 bases, the J end lost 4 bases, and 9 bases lay between the germline ends. CDR3: CAWSRKGNQPQHF. The DNA for the CDR3 is TGTGCCTGGAGTAGAAAGGGTAATCAGCCCCAGCATTTT.

This clonotype was found a few times. The chain joins TRBV10-3 to TRBJ2-1; tentative D call: TRBD1 (7 bases). V dropped 3 bases and J dropped 5 bases, with 8 bases sitting between them. The CDR3 consists of 13 residues. Germline CDR1 reads ENHRY; CDR2 reads SYGVKD. Here the CDR3 reads CAISDRGDNEQFF. The CDR3 DNA sequence: TGTGCCATCAGTGACAGGGGGGACAATGAGCAGTTCTTC.

The V and J genes are TRBV28 and TRBJ2-2; the match to TRBD1 covers 8 bases. V dropped 2 bases and J dropped 7; count of bases not matched to a gene: 9. This CDR3 spans 16 amino acids. The germline V gene has CDR1 MDHEN and CDR2 SYDVKM. The CDR3 DNA follows: TGTGCCAGCAGTTTAACATCACCAGGGGGCCTCGGGGAGCTGTTTTTT. Protein sequence: CASSLTSPGGLGELFF.

This clonotype came up a few times. J is TRBJ2-7 and V is TRBV12-3 or TRBV12-4, with 7 bases identical to TRBD1. This CDR3 is built from 15 residues. V lost 5 bases, J lost 0 bases, and 7 bases stayed unmatched. CDR3 in DNA: TGTGCCAGCAGTCGATCCGGGACAGTCTCCTACGAGCAGTACTTC. Translation: CASSRSGTVSYEQYF.

The V call is TRBV20-1, the J call TRBJ2-5; D possibly corresponds to TRBD1 (6 bases). Germline CDR1 DFQATT, CDR2 SNEGSKA (reference sequence). Deletions cut 4 bases from V and 2 bases from J, with 17 bases between. This CDR3 comprises 15 residues. The CDR3 protein is CSAMPPWTEQETQYF. CDR3 nucleotides: TGCAGTGCTATGCCGCCATGGACAGAACAAGAGACCCAGTACTTC.

The chain joins TRBV12-3 or TRBV12-4 to TRBJ2-5, with D perhaps TRBD1 (6 bases). V was clipped by 6 bases and J by 5 bases, with 16 bases between them. The CDR3 spans 14 residues. CDR3 in amino acids: CASRKQGRGETQYF. In DNA, the CDR3 is TGTGCCAGCAGGAAACAGGGAAGGGGGGAGACCCAGTACTTC.

Of note for this clonotype: At one end the junction does not follow the germline gene, possibly because of a read error. The chain uses TRBV14 and TRBJ2-1; no firm D call. CDR3 length: 16 amino acids. In germline, CDR1 is SGHDN, CDR2 FVKESK. The CDR3 loop is CASRSGLESSYNEQLF. Here the CDR3 DNA reads TGTGCCAGCAGATCGGGCCTCGAGAGCTCCTACAATGAGCAGCTCTTC.

The chain links TRBV29-1 to TRBJ2-3; 7 bases align to TRBD1. The CDR3 length is 14 residues. Trimming cost V 2 bases and J 2 bases; bases outside gene matches: 4. In germline, CDR1 is SQVTM, CDR2 ANQGSEA. CDR3 region: CSVERQGPTDTQYF. Written as DNA, the CDR3 is TGCAGCGTTGAAAGACAGGGCCCCACAGATACGCAGTATTTT.

This chain links TRBV20-1 with TRBJ2-5; perhaps TRBD2 as D (5 bases). Per the germline V gene, CDR1 is DFQATT and CDR2 is SNEGSKA (reference sequence). The CDR3 contains 15 residues. V was shortened by 0 bases and J by 2 bases, with 13 bases between the two germline ends. Here the CDR3 reads CSARDLIASQETQYF. The CDR3 DNA reads TGCAGTGCTAGAGACCTCATAGCGTCACAAGAGACCCAGTACTTC.

The chain recombines TRBV12-3 or TRBV12-4 with TRBJ1-3; the D gene is possibly TRBD1 (5 bases). V lost 3 bases, J lost 2 bases, and 14 bases lay in between. This CDR3 is built from 16 residues. CDR3: CASSFRRGRAGNTIYF. Written as DNA, the CDR3 is TGTGCCAGCAGTTTTCGTAGGGGCAGGGCTGGAAACACCATATATTTT.

The CDR3 DNA reads as TGCAGTGCTAGCACTAGCGGCAGGAGCTCCTACGAGCAGTACTTC. This translates into CSASTSGRSSYEQYF. The chain is built from TRBV20-1 and TRBJ2-7; 8 bases map to TRBD2. Trimming removed 3 bases from V and 0 bases from J; junction bases left unmatched: 7. The CDR3 is 15 residues long. Per germline, CDR1 DFQATT and CDR2 SNEGSKA (reference sequence).

The chain employs TRBV27 and TRBJ2-1, with TRBD2 matching over 9 bases. The V gene end was trimmed by 1 base and the J gene end by 7 bases; junction bases not matched to a gene: 11. Looked up from germline, CDR1 is MNHEY and CDR2 is SMNVEV (reference sequence). This CDR3 is 17 amino acids long. In nucleotides, the CDR3 is TGTGCCAGCAGTTTATTATCCCCCAGGCTAGCGGGAAATGAGCAGTTCTTC. It is translated as CASSLLSPRLAGNEQFF.